This T cell receptor beta chain is drawn from a study of Ad26.COV2.S vaccination and SARS-CoV-2 variants. Study details: Participants got Ad26.COV2.S intramuscularly, once or twice 56 days apart.

This clone was recorded only once. Treatment denoted: around 19 received Ad26.COV2.S at low or high dose, single or two shots; 5 received placebo; per-sample allocation not given. On day 63 after the first injection, vaccine and placebo recipients gave samples. The method was immunoSEQ multiplex PCR; TCRdb's version includes in-frame clones alone and lacks a portion of them. This sample carries approximately 360,000 clones, around 82% of them seen once, and the ten largest clones take about 7.4%. The length of the CDR3 is 15 residues. CDR1 is MNHEY, CDR2 SVGAGI, per germline. The V gene lost 0 bases and the J gene lost 8 bases, with 16 bases spanning the gap.

The chain uses TRBV6-5 and TRBJ1-2; maybe TRBD1 (5 bases). The sequence was obtained from a person aged 18 to 59 who received the Ad26.COV2.S COVID-19 vaccine or a placebo. The material sequenced was peripheral blood, taken in a trial of Ad26.COV2.S vaccine versus placebo. The CDR3: CASSYSGGPSWGYTF. The CDR3 DNA reads as TGTGCCAGCAGTTACTCCGGGGGACCTAGTTGGGGCTACACCTTC.